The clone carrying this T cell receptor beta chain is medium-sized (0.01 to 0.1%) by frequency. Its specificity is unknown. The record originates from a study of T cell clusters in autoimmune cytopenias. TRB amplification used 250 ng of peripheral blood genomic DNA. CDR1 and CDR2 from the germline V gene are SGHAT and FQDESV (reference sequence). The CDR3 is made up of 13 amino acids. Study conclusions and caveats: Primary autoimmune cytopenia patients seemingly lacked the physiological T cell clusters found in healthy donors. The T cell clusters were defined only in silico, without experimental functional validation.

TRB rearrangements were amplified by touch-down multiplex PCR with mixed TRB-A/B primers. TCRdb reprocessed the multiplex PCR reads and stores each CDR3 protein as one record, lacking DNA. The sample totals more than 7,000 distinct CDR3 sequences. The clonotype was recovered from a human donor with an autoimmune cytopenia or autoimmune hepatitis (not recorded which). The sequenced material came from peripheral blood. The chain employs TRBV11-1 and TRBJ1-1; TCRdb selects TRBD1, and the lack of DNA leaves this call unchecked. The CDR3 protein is CASSRQRNTEAFF.